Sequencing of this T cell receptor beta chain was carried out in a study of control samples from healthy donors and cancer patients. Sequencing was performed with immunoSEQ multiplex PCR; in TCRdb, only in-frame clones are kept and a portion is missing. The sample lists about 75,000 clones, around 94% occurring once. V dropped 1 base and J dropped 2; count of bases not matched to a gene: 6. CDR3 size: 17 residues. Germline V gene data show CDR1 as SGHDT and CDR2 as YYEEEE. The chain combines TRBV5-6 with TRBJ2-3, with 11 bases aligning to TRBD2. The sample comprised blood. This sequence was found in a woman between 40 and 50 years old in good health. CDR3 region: CASSLLLAGASTDTQYF. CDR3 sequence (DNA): TGTGCCAGCAGCTTGTTACTAGCGGGGGCTTCCACAGATACGCAGTATTTT.